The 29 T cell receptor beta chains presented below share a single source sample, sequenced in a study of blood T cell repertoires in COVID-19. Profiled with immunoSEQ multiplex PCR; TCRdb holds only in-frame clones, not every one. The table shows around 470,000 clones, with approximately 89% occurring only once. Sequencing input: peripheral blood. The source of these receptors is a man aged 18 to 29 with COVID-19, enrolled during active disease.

DNA of the CDR3: TGTGCCAGCAGTCAGCTAGACCACGAGCAGTACTTC. It specifies CASSQLDHEQYF. This sequence joins TRBV12-3 or TRBV12-4 and TRBJ2-7; D is unresolved. This CDR3 is built from 12 residues. The V and J ends lost 5 bases and 5 bases respectively, with 10 bases between them.

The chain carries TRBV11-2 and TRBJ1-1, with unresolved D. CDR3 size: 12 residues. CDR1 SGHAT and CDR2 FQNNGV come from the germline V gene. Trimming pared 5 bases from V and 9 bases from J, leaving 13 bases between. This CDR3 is CASSAMEAQAFF. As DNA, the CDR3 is TGTGCCAGCAGCGCCATGGAAGCGCAAGCTTTCTTT.

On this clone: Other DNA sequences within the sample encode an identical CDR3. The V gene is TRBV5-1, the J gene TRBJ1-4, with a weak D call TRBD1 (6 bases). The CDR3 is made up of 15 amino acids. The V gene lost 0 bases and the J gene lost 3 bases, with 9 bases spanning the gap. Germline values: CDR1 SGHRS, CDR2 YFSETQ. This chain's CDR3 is CASSLAGTPNEKLFF. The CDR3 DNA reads TGCGCCAGCAGCTTGGCGGGGACACCTAATGAAAAACTGTTTTTT.

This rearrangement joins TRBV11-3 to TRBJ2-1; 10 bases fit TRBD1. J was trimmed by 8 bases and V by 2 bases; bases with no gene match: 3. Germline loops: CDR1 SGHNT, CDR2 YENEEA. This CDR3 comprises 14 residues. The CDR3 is CASSLSTGGHEQFF. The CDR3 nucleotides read TGTGCCAGCAGCTTATCGACAGGGGGCCATGAGCAGTTCTTC.

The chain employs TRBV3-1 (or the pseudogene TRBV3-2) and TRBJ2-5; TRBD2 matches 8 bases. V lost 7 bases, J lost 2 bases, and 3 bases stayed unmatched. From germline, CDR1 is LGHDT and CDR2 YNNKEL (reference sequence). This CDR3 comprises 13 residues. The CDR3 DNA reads TGTGCCAGCAAAGCGGGGGCTCAAGAGACCCAGTACTTC. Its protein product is CASKAGAQETQYF.

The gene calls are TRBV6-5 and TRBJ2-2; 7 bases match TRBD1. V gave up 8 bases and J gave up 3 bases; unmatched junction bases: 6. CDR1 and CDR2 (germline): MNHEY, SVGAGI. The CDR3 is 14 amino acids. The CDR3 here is CASHTGVDTGELFF. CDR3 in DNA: TGTGCCAGCCATACAGGGGTTGACACCGGGGAGCTGTTTTTT.

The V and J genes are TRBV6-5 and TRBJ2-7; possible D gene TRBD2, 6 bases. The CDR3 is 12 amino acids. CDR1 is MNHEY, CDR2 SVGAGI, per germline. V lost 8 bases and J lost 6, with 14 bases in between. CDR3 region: CASGRIGGEQYF. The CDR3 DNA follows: TGTGCCAGCGGGAGGATCGGGGGCGAGCAGTACTTC.

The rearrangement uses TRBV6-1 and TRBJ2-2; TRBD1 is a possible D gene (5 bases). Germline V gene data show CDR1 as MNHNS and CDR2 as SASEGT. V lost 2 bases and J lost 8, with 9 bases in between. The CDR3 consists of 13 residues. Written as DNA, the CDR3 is TGTGCCAGCAGTGAACAGGGTTGGGGGGAGCTGTTTTTT. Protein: CASSEQGWGELFF.

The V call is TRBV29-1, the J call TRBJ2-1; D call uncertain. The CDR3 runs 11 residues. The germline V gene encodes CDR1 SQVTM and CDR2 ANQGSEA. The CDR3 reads CSTDHYNEQFF. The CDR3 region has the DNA TGCAGTACAGACCACTACAATGAGCAGTTCTTC.

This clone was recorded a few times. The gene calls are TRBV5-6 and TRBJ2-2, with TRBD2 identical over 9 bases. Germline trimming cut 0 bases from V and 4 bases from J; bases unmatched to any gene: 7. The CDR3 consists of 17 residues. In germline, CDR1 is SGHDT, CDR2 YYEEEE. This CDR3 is CASSLVSLAGATGELFF. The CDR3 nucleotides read TGTGCCAGCAGCTTGGTCTCCTTAGCGGGAGCCACCGGGGAGCTGTTTTTT.

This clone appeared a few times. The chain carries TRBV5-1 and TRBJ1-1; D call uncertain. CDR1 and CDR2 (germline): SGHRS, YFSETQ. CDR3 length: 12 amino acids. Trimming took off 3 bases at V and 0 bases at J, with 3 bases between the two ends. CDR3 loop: CASSSVNTEAFF. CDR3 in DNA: TGCGCCAGCAGCTCGGTGAACACTGAAGCTTTCTTT.

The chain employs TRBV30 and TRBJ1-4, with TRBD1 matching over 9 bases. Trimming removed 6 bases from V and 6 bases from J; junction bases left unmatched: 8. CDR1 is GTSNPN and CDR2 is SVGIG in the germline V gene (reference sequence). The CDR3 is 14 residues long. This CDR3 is CACLLQGAYEKLFF. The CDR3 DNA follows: TGTGCCTGTCTCCTACAGGGGGCCTATGAAAAACTGTTTTTT. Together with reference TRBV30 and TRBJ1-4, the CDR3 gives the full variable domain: SQTIHQWPATLVQPVGSPLSLECTVEGTSNPNLYWYRQAAGRGLQLLFYSVGIGQISSEVPQNLSASRPQDRQFILSSKKLLLSDSGFYLCACLLQGAYEKLFFGSGTQLSVL.

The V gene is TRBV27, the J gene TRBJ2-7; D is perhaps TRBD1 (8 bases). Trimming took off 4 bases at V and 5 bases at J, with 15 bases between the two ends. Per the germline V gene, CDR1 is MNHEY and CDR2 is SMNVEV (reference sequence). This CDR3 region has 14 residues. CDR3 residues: CASSSQGGGDEQYF. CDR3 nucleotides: TGTGCCAGCAGTTCACAGGGGGGGGGTGACGAGCAGTACTTC.

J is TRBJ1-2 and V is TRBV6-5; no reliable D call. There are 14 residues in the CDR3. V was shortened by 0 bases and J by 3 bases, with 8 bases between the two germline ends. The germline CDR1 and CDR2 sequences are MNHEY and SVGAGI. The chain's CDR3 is CASSYSIAYYGYTF. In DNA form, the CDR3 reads TGTGCCAGCAGTTACTCGATTGCGTACTATGGCTACACCTTC.

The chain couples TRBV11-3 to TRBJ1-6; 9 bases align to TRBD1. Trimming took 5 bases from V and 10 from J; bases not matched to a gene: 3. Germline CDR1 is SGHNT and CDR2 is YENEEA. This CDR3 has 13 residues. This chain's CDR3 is CASSTTGGSPLHF. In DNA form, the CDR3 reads TGTGCCAGCAGCACGACAGGGGGATCACCCCTCCACTTT.

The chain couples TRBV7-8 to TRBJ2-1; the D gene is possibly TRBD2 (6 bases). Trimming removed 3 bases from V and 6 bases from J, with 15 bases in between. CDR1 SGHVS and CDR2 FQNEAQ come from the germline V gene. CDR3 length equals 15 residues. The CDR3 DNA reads TGTGCCAGCAGCTTTTCCGGGAGTGTGAGCAATGAGCAGTTCTTC. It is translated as CASSFSGSVSNEQFF.

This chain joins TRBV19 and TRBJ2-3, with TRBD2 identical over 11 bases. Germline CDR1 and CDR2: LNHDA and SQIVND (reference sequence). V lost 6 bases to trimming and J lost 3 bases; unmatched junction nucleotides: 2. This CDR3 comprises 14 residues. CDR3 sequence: CASRLAGGTDTQYF. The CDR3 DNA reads TGTGCCAGTAGGCTAGCGGGAGGTACAGATACGCAGTATTTT. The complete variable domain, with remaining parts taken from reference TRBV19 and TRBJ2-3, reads DGGITQSPKYLFRKEGQNVTLSCEQNLNHDAMYWYRQDPGQGLRLIYYSQIVNDFQKGDIAEGYSVSREKKESFPLTVTSAQKNPTAFYLCASRLAGGTDTQYFGPGTRLTVL.

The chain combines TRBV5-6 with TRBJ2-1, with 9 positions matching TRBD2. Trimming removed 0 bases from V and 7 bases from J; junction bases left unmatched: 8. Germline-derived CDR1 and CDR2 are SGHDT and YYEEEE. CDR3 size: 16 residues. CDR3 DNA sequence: TGTGCCAGCAGCTTGGCCGGTAGCGGGAGAGCGAATGAGCAGTTCTTC. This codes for CASSLAGSGRANEQFF.

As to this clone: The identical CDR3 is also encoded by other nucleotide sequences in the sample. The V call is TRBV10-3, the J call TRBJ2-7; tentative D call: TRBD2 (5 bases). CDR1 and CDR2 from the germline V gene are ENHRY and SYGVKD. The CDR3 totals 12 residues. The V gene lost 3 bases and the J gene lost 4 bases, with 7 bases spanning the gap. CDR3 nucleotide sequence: TGTGCCATCAGTGACCGGGGTTACGAGCAGTACTTC. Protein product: CAISDRGYEQYF.

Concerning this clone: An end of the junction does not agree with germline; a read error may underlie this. Here the CDR3 DNA reads TGCAGTGCTAGAGATGTCCGGGAAGAGGCCTTC. Translation gives CSARDVREEAF. This rearrangement joins TRBV20-1 to TRBJ1-2; D is unclear. The CDR3 has 11 residues. CDR1 is DFQATT, CDR2 SNEGSKA, per germline (reference sequence).

The DNA for the CDR3 is TGCGCCAGCAGCATAAAGATGGGGGGGGCAGGTGAGCAGTTCTTC. Protein: CASSIKMGGAGEQFF. The chain joins TRBV4-1 to TRBJ2-1; TRBD2 might be the D (7 bases). The CDR3 is made up of 15 amino acids. The V gene lost 5 bases and the J gene lost 9 bases, with 20 bases spanning the gap. Looked up from germline, CDR1 is MGHRA and CDR2 is YSYEKL.

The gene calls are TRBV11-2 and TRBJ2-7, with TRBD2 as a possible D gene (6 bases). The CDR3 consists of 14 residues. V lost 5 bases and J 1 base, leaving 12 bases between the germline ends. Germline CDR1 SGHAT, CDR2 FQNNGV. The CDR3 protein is CASSPARESYEQYF. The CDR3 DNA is TGTGCCAGCAGCCCAGCACGGGAGTCCTACGAGCAGTACTTC.

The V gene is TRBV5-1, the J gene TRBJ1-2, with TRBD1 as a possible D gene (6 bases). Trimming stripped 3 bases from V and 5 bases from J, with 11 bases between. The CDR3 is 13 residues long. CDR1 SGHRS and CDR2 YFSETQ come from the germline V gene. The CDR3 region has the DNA TGCGCCAGCAGCTCCGGACAGTCTTATGGCTACACCTTC. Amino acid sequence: CASSSGQSYGYTF.

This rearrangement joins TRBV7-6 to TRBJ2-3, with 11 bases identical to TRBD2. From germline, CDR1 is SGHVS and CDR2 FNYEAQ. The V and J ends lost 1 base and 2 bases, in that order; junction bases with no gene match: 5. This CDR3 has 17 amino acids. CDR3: CASSLETSGGLTDTQYF. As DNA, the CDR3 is TGTGCCAGCAGCTTAGAAACTAGCGGGGGCCTCACAGATACGCAGTATTTT.

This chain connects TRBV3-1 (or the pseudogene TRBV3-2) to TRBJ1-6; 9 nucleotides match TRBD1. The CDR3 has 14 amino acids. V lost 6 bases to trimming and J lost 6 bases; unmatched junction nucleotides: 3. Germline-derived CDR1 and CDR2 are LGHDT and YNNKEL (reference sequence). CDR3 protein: CASSRGQGNSPLHF. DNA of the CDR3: TGTGCCAGCAGTCGGGGACAGGGTAATTCACCCCTCCACTTT.

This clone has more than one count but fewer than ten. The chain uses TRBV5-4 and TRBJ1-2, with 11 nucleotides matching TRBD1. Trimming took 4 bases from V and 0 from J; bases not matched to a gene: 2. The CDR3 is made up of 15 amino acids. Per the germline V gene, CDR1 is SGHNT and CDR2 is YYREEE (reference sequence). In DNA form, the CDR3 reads TGTGCCAGCAGCCGGGACAGGGGGACTAACTATGGCTACACCTTC. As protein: CASSRDRGTNYGYTF.

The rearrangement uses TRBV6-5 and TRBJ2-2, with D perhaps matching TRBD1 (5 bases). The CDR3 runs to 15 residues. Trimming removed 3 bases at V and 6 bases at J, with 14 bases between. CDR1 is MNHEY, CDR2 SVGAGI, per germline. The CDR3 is CASSYLQGVAGELFF. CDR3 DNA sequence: TGTGCCAGCAGTTATCTCCAGGGTGTGGCCGGGGAGCTGTTTTTT.

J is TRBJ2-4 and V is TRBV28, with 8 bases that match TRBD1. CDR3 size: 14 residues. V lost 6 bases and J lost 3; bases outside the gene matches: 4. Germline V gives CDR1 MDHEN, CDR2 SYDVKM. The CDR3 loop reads CASSPGQGKNIQYF. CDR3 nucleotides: TGTGCCAGCAGCCCTGGACAGGGCAAAAACATTCAGTACTTC.

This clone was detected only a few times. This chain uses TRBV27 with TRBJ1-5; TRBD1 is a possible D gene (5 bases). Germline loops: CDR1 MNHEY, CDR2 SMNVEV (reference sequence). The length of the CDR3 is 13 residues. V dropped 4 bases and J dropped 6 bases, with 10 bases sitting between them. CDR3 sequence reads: CASSSQGGQPQHF. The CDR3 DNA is TGTGCCAGCAGTTCCCAGGGTGGTCAGCCCCAGCATTTT.